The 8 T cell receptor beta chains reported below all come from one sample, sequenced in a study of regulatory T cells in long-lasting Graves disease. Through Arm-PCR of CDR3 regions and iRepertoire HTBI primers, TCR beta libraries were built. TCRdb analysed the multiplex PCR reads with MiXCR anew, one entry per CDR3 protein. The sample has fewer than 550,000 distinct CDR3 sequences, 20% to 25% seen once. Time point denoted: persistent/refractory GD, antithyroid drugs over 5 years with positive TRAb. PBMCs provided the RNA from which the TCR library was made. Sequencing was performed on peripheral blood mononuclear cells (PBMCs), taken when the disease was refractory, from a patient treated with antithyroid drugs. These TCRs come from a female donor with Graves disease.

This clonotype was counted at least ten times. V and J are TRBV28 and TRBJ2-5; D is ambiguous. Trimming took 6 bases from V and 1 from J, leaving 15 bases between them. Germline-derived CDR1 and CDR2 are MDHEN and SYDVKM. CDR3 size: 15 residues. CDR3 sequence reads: CASSLDGILQETQYF. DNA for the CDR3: TGTGCCAGCAGCCTCGATGGTATCCTCCAAGAGACCCAGTACTTC.

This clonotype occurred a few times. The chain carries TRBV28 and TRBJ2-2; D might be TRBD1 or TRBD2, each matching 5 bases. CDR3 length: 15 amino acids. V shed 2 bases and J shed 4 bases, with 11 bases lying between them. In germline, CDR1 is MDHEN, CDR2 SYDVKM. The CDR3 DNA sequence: TGTGCCAGCAGTTTAACCCCAGGGACCACCGGGGAGCTGTTTTTT. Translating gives CASSLTPGTTGELFF.

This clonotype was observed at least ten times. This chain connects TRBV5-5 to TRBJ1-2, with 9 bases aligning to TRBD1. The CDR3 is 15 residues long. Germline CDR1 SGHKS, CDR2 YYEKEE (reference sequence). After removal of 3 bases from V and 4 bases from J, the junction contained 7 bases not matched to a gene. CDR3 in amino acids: CASSYKTGGPYGYTF. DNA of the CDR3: TGTGCCAGCAGCTATAAGACAGGGGGTCCCTATGGCTACACCTTC.

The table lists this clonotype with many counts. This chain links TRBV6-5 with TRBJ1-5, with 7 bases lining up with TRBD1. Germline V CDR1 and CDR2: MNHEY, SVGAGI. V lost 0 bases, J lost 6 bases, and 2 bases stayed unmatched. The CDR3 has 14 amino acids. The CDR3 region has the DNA TGTGCCAGCAGTTACTCAGGGGGCTTTCAGCCCCAGCATTTT. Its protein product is CASSYSGGFQPQHF.

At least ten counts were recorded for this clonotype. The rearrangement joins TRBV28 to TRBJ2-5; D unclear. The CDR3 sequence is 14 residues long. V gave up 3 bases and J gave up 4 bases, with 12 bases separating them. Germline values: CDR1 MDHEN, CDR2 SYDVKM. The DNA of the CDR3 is TGTGCCAGCAGTTTCACAGTCACAGCAGAGACCCAGTACTTC. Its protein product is CASSFTVTAETQYF.

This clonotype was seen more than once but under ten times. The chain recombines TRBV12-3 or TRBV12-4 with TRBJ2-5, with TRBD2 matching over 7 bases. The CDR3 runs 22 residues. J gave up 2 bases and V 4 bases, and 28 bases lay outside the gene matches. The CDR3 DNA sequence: TGTGCCAGCAGTTATTCCCTCTGGGGGAGGGCCTCTAGCGGAGACATACAAGAGACCCAGTACTTC. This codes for CASSYSLWGRASSGDIQETQYF.

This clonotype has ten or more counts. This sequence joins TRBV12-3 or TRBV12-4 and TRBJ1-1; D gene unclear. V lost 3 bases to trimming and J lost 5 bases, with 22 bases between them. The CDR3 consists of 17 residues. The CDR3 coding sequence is TGTGCCAGCAGTTTTGGCTCACGGCTCCCGCACAGAACTGAAGCTTTCTTT. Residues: CASSFGSRLPHRTEAFF.

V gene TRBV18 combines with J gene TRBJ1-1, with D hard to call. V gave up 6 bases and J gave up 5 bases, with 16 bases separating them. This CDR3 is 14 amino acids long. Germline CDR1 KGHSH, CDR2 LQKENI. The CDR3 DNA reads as TGTGCCAGCTCCGTCGGTGGGGTTGCTACTGAAGCTTTCTTT. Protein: CASSVGGVATEAFF.